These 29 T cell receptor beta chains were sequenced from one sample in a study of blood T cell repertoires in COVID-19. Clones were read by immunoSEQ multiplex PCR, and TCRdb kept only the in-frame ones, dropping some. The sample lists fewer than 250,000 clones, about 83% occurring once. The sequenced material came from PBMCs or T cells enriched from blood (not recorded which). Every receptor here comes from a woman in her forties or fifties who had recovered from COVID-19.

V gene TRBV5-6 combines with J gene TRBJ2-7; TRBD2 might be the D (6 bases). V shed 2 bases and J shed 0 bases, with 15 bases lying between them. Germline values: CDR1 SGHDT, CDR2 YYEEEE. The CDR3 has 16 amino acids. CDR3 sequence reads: CASSFGWGGTSYEQYF. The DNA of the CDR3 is TGTGCCAGCAGCTTTGGGTGGGGCGGGACCTCCTACGAGCAGTACTTC.

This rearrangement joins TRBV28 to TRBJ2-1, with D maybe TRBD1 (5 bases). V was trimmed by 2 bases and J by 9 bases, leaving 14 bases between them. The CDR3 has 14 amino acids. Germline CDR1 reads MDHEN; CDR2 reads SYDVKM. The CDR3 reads CASSLSGAVAEQFF. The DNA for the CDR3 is TGTGCCAGCAGTTTAAGTGGGGCCGTGGCTGAGCAGTTCTTC.

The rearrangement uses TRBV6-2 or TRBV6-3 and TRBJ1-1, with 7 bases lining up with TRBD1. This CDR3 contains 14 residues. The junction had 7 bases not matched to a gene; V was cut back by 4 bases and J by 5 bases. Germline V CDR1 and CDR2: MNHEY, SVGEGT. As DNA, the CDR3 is TGTGCCAGCAGTTGGAGGGGGCTCAGGACTGAAGCTTTCTTT. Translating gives CASSWRGLRTEAFF.

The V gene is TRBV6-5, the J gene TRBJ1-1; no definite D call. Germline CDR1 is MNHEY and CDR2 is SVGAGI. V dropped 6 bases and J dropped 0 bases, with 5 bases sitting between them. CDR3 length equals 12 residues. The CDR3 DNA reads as TGTGCCAGCAGACAGATGAACACTGAAGCTTTCTTT. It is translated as CASRQMNTEAFF.

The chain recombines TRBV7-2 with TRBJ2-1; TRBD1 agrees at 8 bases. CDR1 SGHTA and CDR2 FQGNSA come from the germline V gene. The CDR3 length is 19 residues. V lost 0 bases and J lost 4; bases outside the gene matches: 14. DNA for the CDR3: TGTGCCAGCAGCTTAGCGCCCGGACAGGGCGTATCGAGGTACAATGAGCAGTTCTTC. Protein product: CASSLAPGQGVSRYNEQFF. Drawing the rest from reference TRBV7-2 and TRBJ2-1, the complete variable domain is GAGVSQSPSNKVTEKGKDVELRCDPISGHTALYWYRQSLGQGLEFLIYFQGNSAPDKSGLPSDRFSAERTGGSVSTLTIQRTQQEDSAVYLCASSLAPGQGVSRYNEQFFGPGTRLTVL.

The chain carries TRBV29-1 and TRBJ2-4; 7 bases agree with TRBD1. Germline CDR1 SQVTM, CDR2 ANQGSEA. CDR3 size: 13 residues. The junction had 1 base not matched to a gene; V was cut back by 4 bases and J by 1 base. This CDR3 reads CSVAQGAKNIQYF. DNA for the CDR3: TGCAGCGTTGCACAGGGGGCCAAAAACATTCAGTACTTC.

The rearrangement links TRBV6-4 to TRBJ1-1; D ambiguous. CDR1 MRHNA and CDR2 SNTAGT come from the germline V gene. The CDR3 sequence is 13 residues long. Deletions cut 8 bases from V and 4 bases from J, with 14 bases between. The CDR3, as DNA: TGTGCCAGCGCACGGGAGGAACGCACTGAAGCTTTCTTT. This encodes CASAREERTEAFF.

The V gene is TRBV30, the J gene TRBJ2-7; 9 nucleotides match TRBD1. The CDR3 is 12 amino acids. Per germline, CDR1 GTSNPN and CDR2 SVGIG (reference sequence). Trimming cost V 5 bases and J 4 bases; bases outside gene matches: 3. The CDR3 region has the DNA TGTGCCTGGCGGACAGGGGAGTACGAGCAGTACTTC. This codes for CAWRTGEYEQYF.

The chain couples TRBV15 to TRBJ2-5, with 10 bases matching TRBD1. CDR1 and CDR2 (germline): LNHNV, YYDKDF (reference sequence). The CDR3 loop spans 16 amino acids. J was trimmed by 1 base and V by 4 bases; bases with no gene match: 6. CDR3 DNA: TGTGCCACCAGCATATGGACAGGGGGATCCCAAGAGACCCAGTACTTC. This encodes CATSIWTGGSQETQYF.

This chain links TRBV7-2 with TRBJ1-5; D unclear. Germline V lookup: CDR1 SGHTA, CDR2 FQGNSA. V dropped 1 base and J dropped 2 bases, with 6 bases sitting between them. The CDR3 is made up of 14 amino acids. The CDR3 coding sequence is TGTGCCAGCAGCTTAGAACTAGGCAATCAGCCCCAGCATTTT. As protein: CASSLELGNQPQHF. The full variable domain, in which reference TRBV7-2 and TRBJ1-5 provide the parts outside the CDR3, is GAGVSQSPSNKVTEKGKDVELRCDPISGHTALYWYRQSLGQGLEFLIYFQGNSAPDKSGLPSDRFSAERTGGSVSTLTIQRTQQEDSAVYLCASSLELGNQPQHFGDGTRLSIL.

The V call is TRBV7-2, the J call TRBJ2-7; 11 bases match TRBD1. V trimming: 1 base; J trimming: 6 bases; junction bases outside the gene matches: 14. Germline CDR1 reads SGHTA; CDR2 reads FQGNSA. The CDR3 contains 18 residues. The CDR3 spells CASSLGNGAGQGAGEQYF. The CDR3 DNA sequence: TGTGCCAGCAGCTTAGGAAACGGGGCTGGACAGGGGGCCGGCGAGCAGTACTTC.

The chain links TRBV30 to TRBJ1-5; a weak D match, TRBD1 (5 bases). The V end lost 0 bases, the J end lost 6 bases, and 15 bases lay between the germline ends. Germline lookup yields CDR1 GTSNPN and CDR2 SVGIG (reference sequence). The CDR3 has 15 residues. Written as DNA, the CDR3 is TGTGCCTGGAGTGTACAGACAGCTCGAATTCAGCCCCAGCATTTT. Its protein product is CAWSVQTARIQPQHF.

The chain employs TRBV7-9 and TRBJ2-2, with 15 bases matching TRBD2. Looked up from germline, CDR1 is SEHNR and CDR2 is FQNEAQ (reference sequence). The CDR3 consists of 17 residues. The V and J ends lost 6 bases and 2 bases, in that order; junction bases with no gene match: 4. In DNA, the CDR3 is TGTGCCAGCAGTAGGACTAGCGGGAGGGTCAACACCGGGGAGCTGTTTTTT. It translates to CASSRTSGRVNTGELFF.

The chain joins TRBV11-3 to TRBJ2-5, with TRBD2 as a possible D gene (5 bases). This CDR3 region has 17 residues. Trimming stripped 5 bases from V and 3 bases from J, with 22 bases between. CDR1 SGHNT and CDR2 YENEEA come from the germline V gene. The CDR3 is CASSSPAGVRLEETQYF. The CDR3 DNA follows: TGTGCCAGCAGCAGCCCCGCGGGTGTGAGATTGGAAGAGACCCAGTACTTC.

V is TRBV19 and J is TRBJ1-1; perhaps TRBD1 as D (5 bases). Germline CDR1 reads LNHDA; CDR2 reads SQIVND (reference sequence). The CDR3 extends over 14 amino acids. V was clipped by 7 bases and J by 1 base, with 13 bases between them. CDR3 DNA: TGTGCCAGTAACCAGGACACCCGGAACACTGAAGCTTTCTTT. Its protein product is CASNQDTRNTEAFF.

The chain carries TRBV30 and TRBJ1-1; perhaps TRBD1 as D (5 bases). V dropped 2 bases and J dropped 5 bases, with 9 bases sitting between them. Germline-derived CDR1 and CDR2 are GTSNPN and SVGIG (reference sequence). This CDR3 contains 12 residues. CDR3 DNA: TGTGCCTGGAGTTGGGGGGGTACTGAAGCTTTCTTT. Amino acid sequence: CAWSWGGTEAFF. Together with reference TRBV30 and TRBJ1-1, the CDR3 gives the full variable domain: SQTIHQWPATLVQPVGSPLSLECTVEGTSNPNLYWYRQAAGRGLQLLFYSVGIGQISSEVPQNLSASRPQDRQFILSSKKLLLSDSGFYLCAWSWGGTEAFFGQGTRLTVV.

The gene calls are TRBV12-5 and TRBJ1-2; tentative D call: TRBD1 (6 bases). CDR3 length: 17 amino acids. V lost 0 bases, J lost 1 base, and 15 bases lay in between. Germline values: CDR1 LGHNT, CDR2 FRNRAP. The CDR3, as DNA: TGTGCTAGTGGTTTGGTTATCAGGACAGACCATAACTATGGCTACACCTTC. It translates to CASGLVIRTDHNYGYTF. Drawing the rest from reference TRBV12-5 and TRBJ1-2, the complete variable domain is DARVTQTPRHKVTEMGQEVTMRCQPILGHNTVFWYRQTMMQGLELLAYFRNRAPLDDSGMPKDRFSAEMPDATLATLKIQPSEPRDSAVYFCASGLVIRTDHNYGYTFGSGTRLTVV.

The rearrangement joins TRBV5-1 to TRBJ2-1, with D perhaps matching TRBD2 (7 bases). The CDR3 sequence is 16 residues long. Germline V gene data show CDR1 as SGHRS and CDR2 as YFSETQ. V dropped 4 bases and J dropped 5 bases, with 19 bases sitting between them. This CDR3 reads CASSTFVGGLDNEQFF. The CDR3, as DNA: TGCGCCAGCAGCACCTTTGTGGGGGGGCTGGACAATGAGCAGTTCTTC.

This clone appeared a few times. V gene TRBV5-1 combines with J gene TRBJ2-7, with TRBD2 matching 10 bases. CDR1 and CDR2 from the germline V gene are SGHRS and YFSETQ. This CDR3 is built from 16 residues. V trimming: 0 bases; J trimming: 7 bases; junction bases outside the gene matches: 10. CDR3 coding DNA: TGCGCCAGCAGCTTGGACGTGGCTAGCGGGAGAGGTGAGCAGTACTTC. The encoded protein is CASSLDVASGRGEQYF. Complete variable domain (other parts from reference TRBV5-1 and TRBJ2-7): KAGVTQTPRYLIKTRGQQVTLSCSPISGHRSVSWYQQTPGQGLQFLFEYFSETQRNKGNFPGRFSGRQFSNSRSEMNVSTLELGDSALYLCASSLDVASGRGEQYFGPGTRLTVT.

CDR3 in DNA: TGTGCCAGCAGCTATCGACTAGCGGGGGACTACGAGCAGTACTTC. Encoded protein: CASSYRLAGDYEQYF. This rearrangement joins TRBV7-2 to TRBJ2-7; TRBD2 matches 12 bases. The CDR3 is 15 amino acids. Trimming took 4 bases from V and 3 from J; bases not matched to a gene: 4. Germline CDR1 and CDR2: SGHTA and FQGNSA. The full variable domain, its missing parts supplied by reference TRBV7-2 and TRBJ2-7, is GAGVSQSPSNKVTEKGKDVELRCDPISGHTALYWYRQSLGQGLEFLIYFQGNSAPDKSGLPSDRFSAERTGGSVSTLTIQRTQQEDSAVYLCASSYRLAGDYEQYFGPGTRLTVT.

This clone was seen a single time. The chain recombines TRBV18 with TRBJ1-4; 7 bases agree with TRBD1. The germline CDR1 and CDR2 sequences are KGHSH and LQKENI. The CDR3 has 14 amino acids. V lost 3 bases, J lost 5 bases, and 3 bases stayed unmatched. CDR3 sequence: CASSPGTVNEKLFF. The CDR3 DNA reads TGTGCCAGCTCACCGGGGACAGTCAATGAAAAACTGTTTTTT.

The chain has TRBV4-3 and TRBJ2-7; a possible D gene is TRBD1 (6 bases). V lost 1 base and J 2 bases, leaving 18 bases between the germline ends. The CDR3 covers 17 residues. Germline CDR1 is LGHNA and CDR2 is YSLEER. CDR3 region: CASSQVSVFGGPYEQYF. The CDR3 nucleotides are TGCGCCAGCAGCCAAGTTAGTGTTTTTGGGGGCCCCTACGAGCAGTACTTC.

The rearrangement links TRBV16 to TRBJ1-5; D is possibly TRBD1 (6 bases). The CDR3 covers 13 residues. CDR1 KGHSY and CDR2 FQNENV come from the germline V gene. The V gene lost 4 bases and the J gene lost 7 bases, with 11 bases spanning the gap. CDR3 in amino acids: CASSRGQNQPQHF. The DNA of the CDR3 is TGTGCCAGCAGCCGCGGACAGAACCAGCCCCAGCATTTT.

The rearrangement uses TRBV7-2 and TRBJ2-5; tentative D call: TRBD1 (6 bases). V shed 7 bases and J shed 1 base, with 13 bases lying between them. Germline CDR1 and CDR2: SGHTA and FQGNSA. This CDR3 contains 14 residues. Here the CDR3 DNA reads TGTGCCAGCAAGACAGGCCCCTCCCAAGAGACCCAGTACTTC. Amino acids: CASKTGPSQETQYF.

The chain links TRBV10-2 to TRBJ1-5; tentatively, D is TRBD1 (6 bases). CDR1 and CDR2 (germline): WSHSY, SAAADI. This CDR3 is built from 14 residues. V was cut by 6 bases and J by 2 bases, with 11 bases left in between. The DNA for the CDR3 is TGCGCCAGCAGCGAACAGGGCCGCAATCAGCCCCAGCATTTT. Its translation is CASSEQGRNQPQHF.

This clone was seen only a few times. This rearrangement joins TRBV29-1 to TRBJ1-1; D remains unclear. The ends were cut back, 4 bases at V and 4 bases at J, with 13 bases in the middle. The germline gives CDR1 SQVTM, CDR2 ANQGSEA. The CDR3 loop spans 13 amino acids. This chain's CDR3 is CSVGLGTGTEAFF. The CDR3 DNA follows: TGCAGCGTTGGCTTGGGTACGGGCACTGAAGCTTTCTTT.

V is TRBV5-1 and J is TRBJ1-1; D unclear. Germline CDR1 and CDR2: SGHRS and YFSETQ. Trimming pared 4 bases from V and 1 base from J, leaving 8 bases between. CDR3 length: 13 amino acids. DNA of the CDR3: TGCGCCAGCAGCCTCGGTGGGAACACTGAAGCTTTCTTT. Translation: CASSLGGNTEAFF.

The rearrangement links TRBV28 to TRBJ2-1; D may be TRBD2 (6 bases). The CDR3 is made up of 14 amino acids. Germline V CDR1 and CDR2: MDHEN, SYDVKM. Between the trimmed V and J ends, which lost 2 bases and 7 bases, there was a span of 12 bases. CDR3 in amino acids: CASSLTGDWNEQFF. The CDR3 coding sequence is TGTGCCAGCAGTTTAACGGGGGATTGGAATGAGCAGTTCTTC.

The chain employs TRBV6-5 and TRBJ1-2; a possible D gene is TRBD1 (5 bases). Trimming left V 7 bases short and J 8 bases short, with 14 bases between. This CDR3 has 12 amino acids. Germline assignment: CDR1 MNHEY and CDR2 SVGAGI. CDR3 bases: TGTGCCAGCAAAGTAGGGGCGCTGGGCTACACCTTC. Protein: CASKVGALGYTF.